These 20 T cell receptor beta chains came from one sample sequenced in a study of OX40 agonist ivuxolimab in advanced cancers. TCRdb's copy holds only in-frame clones and misses some; the assay was immunoSEQ multiplex PCR. Of some 94,000 clones in the sample, under 95% were seen once. Sequences were derived from CD4+ or CD8+ T cells sorted from blood, sampled in a trial of the OX40 agonist ivuxolimab. The receptors come from an adult with an advanced solid tumor such as melanoma, head and neck, liver or kidney cancer.

V usage is TRBV5-4 and J usage is TRBJ2-1; unclear D gene. The CDR3 totals 14 residues. Trimming took off 2 bases at V and 2 bases at J, with 8 bases between the two ends. The V gene's germline CDR1 is SGHNT and CDR2 YYREEE (reference sequence). The CDR3 bases are TGTGCCAGCAGCTTAGGTCGGGCCTACAATGAGCAGTTCTTC. Amino acid sequence: CASSLGRAYNEQFF. Supplemented by reference TRBV5-4 and TRBJ2-1, the full variable domain reads ETGVTQSPTHLIKTRGQQVTLRCSSQSGHNTVSWYQQALGQGPQFIFQYYREEENGRGNFPPRFSGLQFPNYSSELNVNALELDDSALYLCASSLGRAYNEQFFGPGTRLTVL.

The rearrangement links TRBV5-1 to TRBJ2-5, with D possibly TRBD2 on 6 matching bases. Trimming stripped 4 bases from V and 5 bases from J, with 21 bases between. Looked up from germline, CDR1 is SGHRS and CDR2 is YFSETQ. The CDR3 has 16 amino acids. For the CDR3, the DNA is TGCGCCAGCAGCCTGGGGGGTAGCGGCCCACCCGAGACCCAGTACTTC. It encodes CASSLGGSGPPETQYF.

J is TRBJ1-3 and V is TRBV19; possibly TRBD1 for D (5 bases). Trimming took 1 base from V and 0 from J, leaving 13 bases between them. Germline V gene data show CDR1 as LNHDA and CDR2 as SQIVND (reference sequence). This CDR3 contains 17 residues. The CDR3 region is CASSIGGAGSSGNTIYF. For the CDR3, the DNA is TGTGCCAGTAGTATAGGTGGGGCAGGGAGCTCTGGAAACACCATATATTTT.

This clone was recorded once. Here the CDR3 reads CASSIGQSNQPQHF. The CDR3 DNA is TGTGCCAGTAGTATCGGACAGAGCAATCAGCCCCAGCATTTT. This rearrangement joins TRBV19 to TRBJ1-5, with D tentatively TRBD1 (6 bases). The CDR3 has 14 residues. The V gene lost 3 bases and the J gene lost 1 base, with 7 bases spanning the gap. Germline V gives CDR1 LNHDA, CDR2 SQIVND (reference sequence).

This clone is a singleton in its sample. The gene calls are TRBV7-9 and TRBJ1-1; tentative D call: TRBD1 (6 bases). V gave up 5 bases and J gave up 5 bases, with 12 bases separating them. Germline values: CDR1 SEHNR, CDR2 FQNEAQ (reference sequence). The CDR3 totals 13 residues. CDR3 amino acids: CASSLQGGTEAFF. CDR3 bases: TGTGCCAGCAGCCTACAGGGTGGTACTGAAGCTTTCTTT. Variable domain in full (rest from reference TRBV7-9 and TRBJ1-1): DTGVSQNPRHKITKRGQNVTFRCDPISEHNRLYWYRQTLGQGPEFLTYFQNEAQLEKSRLLSDRFSAERPKGSFSTLEIQRTEQGDSAMYLCASSLQGGTEAFFGQGTRLTVV.

The V call is TRBV29-1, the J call TRBJ2-5; 7 bases fit TRBD1. The CDR3 is 13 amino acids. With 7 bases clipped from V and 5 bases from J, the junction kept 10 bases outside the gene matches. CDR1 SQVTM and CDR2 ANQGSEA come from the germline V gene. DNA of the CDR3: TGCAGCGGGAGACAGGGATTGGGCGAGACCCAGTACTTC. Encoded protein: CSGRQGLGETQYF.

The chain has TRBV7-8 and TRBJ1-1, with D possibly being TRBD1 (5 bases). This CDR3 contains 15 residues. Germline-derived CDR1 and CDR2 are SGHVS and FQNEAQ. Trimming stripped 8 bases from V and 0 bases from J, with 16 bases between. This CDR3 is CASLPPGTVNTEAFF. CDR3 DNA: TGTGCCAGCCTACCGCCCGGGACTGTGAACACTGAAGCTTTCTTT.

This chain links TRBV2 with TRBJ1-3; D gene ambiguous. CDR1 and CDR2 from the germline V gene are SNHLY and FYNNEI. The CDR3 is 15 residues long. The ends were cut back, 8 bases at V and 0 bases at J, with 14 bases in the middle. CDR3 nucleotide sequence: TGTGCCAGCTCTCGGGAAGCGGCCTCTGGAAACACCATATATTTT. It specifies CASSREAASGNTIYF.

The chain uses TRBV7-9 and TRBJ2-3, with TRBD2 as a possible D gene (6 bases). Germline lookup yields CDR1 SEHNR and CDR2 FQNEAQ (reference sequence). With 3 bases removed from V and 2 bases from J, the gap between germline ends came to 24 bases. CDR3 length equals 19 residues. CDR3 nucleotides: TGTGCCAGCAGCTTGTGGGCCGCAAATCCAGCGGGCACCACAGATACGCAGTATTTT. Translating it yields CASSLWAANPAGTTDTQYF.

This clone has only one observation. The rearrangement joins TRBV7-2 to TRBJ2-7; 9 nucleotides match TRBD1. Per germline, CDR1 SGHTA and CDR2 FQGNSA. CDR3 size: 15 residues. Trimming cost V 8 bases and J 3 bases; bases outside gene matches: 11. CDR3 residues: CASDRNRDRDYEQYF. CDR3 nucleotides: TGTGCCAGCGACCGGAATCGGGACAGGGACTACGAGCAGTACTTC.

This sequence joins TRBV7-9 and TRBJ1-1; no reliable D call. The V gene lost 5 bases and the J gene lost 4 bases, with 17 bases spanning the gap. Germline assignment: CDR1 SEHNR and CDR2 FQNEAQ (reference sequence). This CDR3 is built from 15 residues. The CDR3 sequence is CASSPPQKRFTEAFF. The CDR3 nucleotides are TGTGCCAGCAGCCCCCCGCAGAAGAGGTTCACTGAAGCTTTCTTT.

The V gene is TRBV13, the J gene TRBJ2-7, with D perhaps TRBD1 (5 bases). CDR1 PRHDT and CDR2 FYEKMQ come from the germline V gene (reference sequence). Deletions cut 0 bases from V and 6 bases from J, with 15 bases between. The CDR3 is 15 amino acids. The CDR3 spells CASSLGGPGQVEQYF. CDR3 nucleotides: TGTGCCAGCAGCTTAGGAGGCCCAGGGCAGGTCGAGCAGTACTTC.

This clone was counted once. This chain uses TRBV9 with TRBJ2-3, with D perhaps being TRBD1 or TRBD2 (5 bases each). Between the trimmed V and J ends, which lost 0 bases and 0 bases, there was a span of 11 bases. The germline V gene has CDR1 SGDLS and CDR2 YYNGEE. The CDR3 consists of 16 residues. The CDR3 protein is CASSVGSGASTDTQYF. In DNA form, the CDR3 reads TGTGCCAGCAGCGTAGGTTCCGGGGCTAGCACAGATACGCAGTATTTT.

Only one count was recorded for this clone. In DNA, the CDR3 is TGTGCCAGCAGCTTCGTCGGACGGGCCTACGAGCAGTACTTC. It yields the protein CASSFVGRAYEQYF. The chain carries TRBV7-2 and TRBJ2-7; the D is unclear. V was trimmed by 3 bases and J by 2 bases, leaving 11 bases between them. Germline CDR1 reads SGHTA; CDR2 reads FQGNSA. The CDR3 covers 14 residues.

The chain recombines TRBV11-1 with TRBJ1-4; perhaps TRBD1 as D (6 bases). In germline, CDR1 is SGHAT, CDR2 FQDESV (reference sequence). Trimming stripped 4 bases from V and 8 bases from J, with 11 bases between. CDR3 length: 13 amino acids. The CDR3 nucleotides read TGTGCCAGCAGCTCCGACAGGCCGGAAAAACTGTTTTTT. Translation gives CASSSDRPEKLFF.

V gene TRBV5-5 combines with J gene TRBJ2-3, with D possibly being TRBD1 (7 bases). V was pared by 4 bases and J by 2 bases, with 17 bases between. This CDR3 has 16 amino acids. The germline gives CDR1 SGHKS, CDR2 YYEKEE (reference sequence). Here the CDR3 DNA reads TGTGCCAGCAGCCTCCGGGGGACAGCCTTCACAGATACGCAGTATTTT. Translation gives CASSLRGTAFTDTQYF. The full variable domain, with the rest looked up from reference TRBV5-5 and TRBJ2-3, is DAGVTQSPTHLIKTRGQQVTLRCSPISGHKSVSWYQQVLGQGPQFIFQYYEKEERGRGNFPDRFSARQFPNYSSELNVNALLLGDSALYLCASSLRGTAFTDTQYFGPGTRLTVL.

The chain links TRBV6-1 to TRBJ1-2, with D maybe TRBD1 (6 bases). The V end lost 7 bases, the J end lost 8 bases, and 20 bases lay between the germline ends. Germline-derived CDR1 and CDR2 are MNHNS and SASEGT. The CDR3 has 14 residues. This chain's CDR3 is CASILVRGGLGYTF. The CDR3 DNA sequence: TGTGCCAGCATTCTTGTTAGAGGGGGGTTAGGCTACACCTTC.

The chain employs TRBV4-3 and TRBJ1-2; 8 nucleotides agree with TRBD1. Germline lookup yields CDR1 LGHNA and CDR2 YSLEER. Trimming removed 0 bases from V and 7 bases from J; junction bases left unmatched: 10. CDR3 length: 16 amino acids. The CDR3 DNA is TGCGCCAGCAGCCAAGACCTTCTTTGGGGGACAGGTGGCTACACCTTC. Its translation is CASSQDLLWGTGGYTF.

V usage is TRBV9 and J usage is TRBJ2-7; D remains unclear. Trimming shortened V by 3 bases and J by 2 bases, and 12 bases separated the two germline ends. Germline V lookup: CDR1 SGDLS, CDR2 YYNGEE. The CDR3 is 14 amino acids. The CDR3 here is CASSGTPGPYEQYF. CDR3 DNA sequence: TGTGCCAGCAGCGGAACCCCGGGCCCCTACGAGCAGTACTTC.

J is TRBJ2-1 and V is TRBV4-2; 7 nucleotides line up with TRBD1. Unmatched junction bases numbered 8, after V lost 1 base and J lost 5 bases. The CDR3 runs to 16 residues. Germline values: CDR1 LGHNA, CDR2 YNFKEQ. Here the CDR3 DNA reads TGTGCCAGCAGCCAAGGTGAGGGGGCTAACCACAATGAGCAGTTCTTC. Protein: CASSQGEGANHNEQFF.